These T cell receptor beta chains were read from a single sample in a study of early T cells in non-severe SARS-CoV-2 infection. Each CDR3 protein is one row after TCRdb ran MiXCR on the 5' RACE reads. This sample has tens of thousands of distinct CDR3 sequences, with 11% found just once. Sequenced material: whole blood. Receptors originate from an adult who was a healthcare worker with PCR-confirmed SARS-CoV-2 infection or an uninfected control (not recorded which). Each CDR3 is given with its conserved first and last residue. Rows give clone size only sometimes, using once, few, many, or a class for an expanded clone.

v_call: TRBV20-1; cdr3_length: 15; clone_size: many; j_call: TRBJ2-2; cdr3_aa: CSARRGGALTGELFF
v_call: TRBV18; cdr3_length: 12; clone_size: .; j_call: TRBJ1-4; cdr3_aa: CASSKTNEKLFF
v_call: TRBV2; cdr3_length: 15; clone_size: .; j_call: TRBJ2-2; cdr3_aa: CASSEGATNTGELFF
v_call: TRBV6-1; cdr3_length: 14; clone_size: many; j_call: TRBJ1-6; cdr3_aa: CASSENGPQTPLHF
v_call: TRBV7-2; cdr3_length: 15; clone_size: .; j_call: TRBJ2-7; cdr3_aa: CASSRASGTVYEQYF
v_call: TRBV20-1; cdr3_length: 13; clone_size: many; j_call: TRBJ2-4; cdr3_aa: CSAPSGSRDIQYF
v_call: TRBV6-2/TRBV6-3; cdr3_length: 16; clone_size: .; j_call: TRBJ2-3; cdr3_aa: CASSYFGVLVSDTQYF
v_call: TRBV4-3; cdr3_length: 16; clone_size: .; j_call: TRBJ2-3; cdr3_aa: CASSQDRTVAIDTQYF
v_call: TRBV6-5; cdr3_length: 16; clone_size: .; j_call: TRBJ1-1; cdr3_aa: CASSYNYGLMNTEAFF
v_call: TRBV5-1; cdr3_length: 17; clone_size: few; j_call: TRBJ2-2; cdr3_aa: CASSRGGTTGTIGELFF
v_call: TRBV27; cdr3_length: 10; clone_size: few; j_call: TRBJ2-5; cdr3_aa: CASSNSPQTF
v_call: TRBV12-3/TRBV12-4; cdr3_length: 16; clone_size: .; j_call: TRBJ2-2; cdr3_aa: CASTSLAGINTGELFF
v_call: TRBV14; cdr3_length: 14; clone_size: many; j_call: TRBJ2-7; cdr3_aa: CASSQGGGTREQYF
v_call: TRBV7-2; cdr3_length: 11; clone_size: many; j_call: TRBJ2-7; cdr3_aa: CASRNTGNPVF
v_call: TRBV7-3; cdr3_length: 15; clone_size: many; j_call: TRBJ1-1; cdr3_aa: CASSLGTDVGTEAFF
v_call: TRBV18; cdr3_length: 12; clone_size: .; j_call: TRBJ2-7; cdr3_aa: CASSPGGDEQYF
v_call: TRBV4-1; cdr3_length: 12; clone_size: few; j_call: TRBJ2-7; cdr3_aa: CASSGNLYEQYF
v_call: TRBV7-9; cdr3_length: 15; clone_size: .; j_call: TRBJ2-1; cdr3_aa: CASSLDHSSYNEQFF
v_call: TRBV20-1; cdr3_length: 13; clone_size: .; j_call: TRBJ2-1; cdr3_aa: CSANGRGMSEQFF
v_call: TRBV6-5; cdr3_length: 14; clone_size: once; j_call: TRBJ1-2; cdr3_aa: CASSYGRGDYGYTF
v_call: TRBV24-1; cdr3_length: 15; clone_size: few; j_call: TRBJ2-2; cdr3_aa: CATSDLAGGTGELFF
v_call: TRBV28; cdr3_length: 12; clone_size: .; j_call: TRBJ2-1; cdr3_aa: CASSLPLGEQFF
v_call: TRBV11-2; cdr3_length: 15; clone_size: .; j_call: TRBJ2-7; cdr3_aa: CASSLEVGGPYEQYF
v_call: TRBV25-1; cdr3_length: 15; clone_size: .; j_call: TRBJ2-1; cdr3_aa: CASSETAESRNEQFF
v_call: TRBV14; cdr3_length: 16; clone_size: many; j_call: TRBJ2-1; cdr3_aa: CASSQNRPSSYNEQFF
v_call: TRBV9; cdr3_length: 14; clone_size: .; j_call: TRBJ2-1; cdr3_aa: CASVGTSGHNEQFF
v_call: TRBV6-4; cdr3_length: 14; clone_size: many; j_call: TRBJ1-2; cdr3_aa: CASSGGQINYGYTF
v_call: TRBV5-3; cdr3_length: 15; clone_size: .; j_call: TRBJ2-7; cdr3_aa: CARSSHNLDNYEQYF
v_call: TRBV19; cdr3_length: 15; clone_size: .; j_call: TRBJ1-5; cdr3_aa: CASNLVRGGHQPQHF
v_call: TRBV10-3; cdr3_length: 13; clone_size: .; j_call: TRBJ2-5; cdr3_aa: CAINSGGRETQYF
v_call: TRBV6-1; cdr3_length: 12; clone_size: few; j_call: TRBJ2-1; cdr3_aa: CASSPKGNEQFF
v_call: TRBV19; cdr3_length: 19; clone_size: few; j_call: TRBJ2-5; cdr3_aa: CASSPTPGLAGATRETQYF
v_call: TRBV30; cdr3_length: 16; clone_size: .; j_call: TRBJ1-1; cdr3_aa: CAWSGWRLTSNTEAFF
v_call: TRBV5-1; cdr3_length: 15; clone_size: .; j_call: TRBJ2-1; cdr3_aa: CASSTRLAGYNEQFF
v_call: TRBV20-1; cdr3_length: 12; clone_size: many; j_call: TRBJ1-5; cdr3_aa: CSARRADQPQHF
v_call: TRBV24-1; cdr3_length: 15; clone_size: few; j_call: TRBJ2-3; cdr3_aa: CATSGQGSVTDTQYF
v_call: TRBV21-1; cdr3_length: 13; clone_size: few; j_call: TRBJ2-4; cdr3_aa: CASSKDKKNIQYF
v_call: TRBV7-9; cdr3_length: 16; clone_size: few; j_call: TRBJ2-4; cdr3_aa: CASSYPQGRDKNIQYF
v_call: TRBV6-1; cdr3_length: 13; clone_size: .; j_call: TRBJ2-7; cdr3_aa: CASSTDRYYEQYF
v_call: TRBV5-1; cdr3_length: 16; clone_size: .; j_call: TRBJ2-2; cdr3_aa: CASSDWDRVATGELFF
v_call: TRBV28; cdr3_length: 13; clone_size: few; j_call: TRBJ1-1; cdr3_aa: CASSRGTFAEAFF
v_call: TRBV10-1; cdr3_length: 12; clone_size: .; j_call: TRBJ2-1; cdr3_aa: CASSDRYRTMFF
v_call: TRBV4-1; cdr3_length: 15; clone_size: few; j_call: TRBJ2-7; cdr3_aa: CASSQDRQRLGEQYF
v_call: TRBV11-2; cdr3_length: 15; clone_size: .; j_call: TRBJ1-6; cdr3_aa: CASSLDTGANSPLHF
v_call: TRBV19; cdr3_length: 12; clone_size: few; j_call: TRBJ1-5; cdr3_aa: CASSWFNQPQHF
v_call: TRBV5-4; cdr3_length: 13; clone_size: .; j_call: TRBJ1-1; cdr3_aa: CASSIRQGPEAFF